The clone carrying this T cell receptor beta chain was seen a handful of times. Ages of hyperthyroidism patients ran from 18 to 65, and their diagnoses were new, under 2 months' duration. Diagnoses were established from clinical symptoms, serum thyroxine, TRAb, thyroid ultrasound and orbital computed tomography. Germline V CDR1 and CDR2: SGHVS, FQNEAQ. The CDR3 totals 14 residues. The sequenced template was RNA, covering the TCR beta CDR3 region. First-round RT-PCR used HTBI primers; second-round multiplex PCR followed. TCRdb analysed the multiplex PCR reads with MiXCR anew, one entry per CDR3 protein. The sample contains about 600,000 distinct CDR3 sequences, less than 40% of which appear only once. These data come from a study of Graves' ophthalmopathy and Graves' hyperthyroidism.

This sequence was found in an adult man with Graves' hyperthyroidism. The V and J genes are TRBV7-8 and TRBJ2-7; 7 bases are a match to TRBD1. The assigned J gene may be wrong: the sequence end matches TRBJ2-1 better. Sample: peripheral blood or thyroid tissue (not recorded which). The CDR3 nucleotides read TGTGCCAGCAGCTTCGGGACAGCGATCAATGAGCAGTTCTTC. Its translation is CASSFGTAINEQFF.